This TCR beta chain stems from a study of cytomegalovirus exposure and HLA in healthy donors. This CDR3 has 16 amino acids. Germline assignment: CDR1 MDHEN and CDR2 SYDVKM. Between the trimmed V and J ends, which lost 7 bases and 2 bases, there was a span of 17 bases. A note on this clone: Its target is unknown.

TCRdb keeps only in-frame clones here, not all; method: immunoSEQ multiplex PCR. The data contain about 110,000 clones, about 88% of them singletons. General study points: Specificity of a few CMV-associated chains for CMV antigens was verified in vitro. Accounts indicate the classifier identified cytomegalovirus status with strong specificity and sensitivity. Cytomegalovirus-associated status was assigned to approximately 160 TCR beta chains.

This chain connects TRBV28 to TRBJ2-2, with D possibly TRBD2 on 7 matching bases. The receptor was derived from a woman aged 18-35 years in good health and CMV-seronegative. The specimen was PBMCs. The CDR3 DNA reads as TGTGCCAGCACCTCCGCGGGGGCCCCAAACACCGGGGAGCTGTTTTTT. Translated, it gives CASTSAGAPNTGELFF.